Listed here are 25 T cell receptor beta chains from one sample, sequenced in a study of beta chain features in type 1 diabetes. Their antigen targets remain unknown. Overall study results and limits: The study found moderately but significantly shorter TCRB CDR3s in all four CD4+ subsets of Type 1 diabetes patients.

Sequencing targeted expressed TCRB transcripts, as all isolated RNA had been reverse transcribed. Measured with immunoSEQ multiplex PCR; TCRdb has only the in-frame clones, and not every one. The sample carries approximately 260,000 clones, 20% to 25% recorded once. The specimen sequenced was naive CD4+ T cells from blood. Receptor source: a woman younger than 45 with type 1 diabetes.

The V gene is TRBV18, the J gene TRBJ1-2; the match to TRBD1 covers 9 bases. V lost 1 base to trimming and J lost 6 bases; unmatched junction nucleotides: 9. The CDR3 runs to 16 residues. Looked up from germline, CDR1 is KGHSH and CDR2 is LQKENI. This CDR3 is CASSPRTGTGTNGYTF. Written as DNA, the CDR3 is TGTGCCAGCTCACCACGGACCGGGACAGGGACTAATGGCTACACCTTC.

This clone was detected only a few times. The rearrangement uses TRBV19 and TRBJ2-1; 7 bases agree with TRBD1. This CDR3 comprises 13 residues. Germline CDR1 is LNHDA and CDR2 is SQIVND (reference sequence). After removal of 4 bases from V and 8 bases from J, the junction contained 5 bases not matched to a gene. The CDR3 DNA is TGTGCCAGTAGTAGGGACAGTAGCTATGAGCAGTTCTTC. Protein: CASSRDSSYEQFF.

This rearrangement joins TRBV2 to TRBJ2-7; 9 nucleotides agree with TRBD1. CDR1 and CDR2 (germline): SNHLY, FYNNEI. V lost 7 bases, J lost 4 bases, and 5 bases stayed unmatched. The CDR3 extends over 13 amino acids. This CDR3 is CASKQGAGYEQYF. The CDR3 DNA reads TGTGCCAGCAAACAGGGGGCCGGGTACGAGCAGTACTTC. The entire variable domain, with the rest obtained from reference TRBV2 and TRBJ2-7, is as follows: EPEVTQTPSHQVTQMGQEVILRCVPISNHLYFYWYRQILGQKVEFLVSFYNNEISEKSEIFDDQFSVERPDGSNFTLKIRSTKLEDSAMYFCASKQGAGYEQYFGPGTRLTVT.

This clone was picked up a small number of times. This chain uses TRBV15 with TRBJ2-4, with TRBD2 matching over 7 bases. Germline V gene sequence: CDR1 LNHNV, CDR2 YYDKDF (reference sequence). The CDR3 consists of 15 residues. Trimming took 0 bases from V and 6 from J; bases not matched to a gene: 5. The CDR3 loop reads CATSRDRGEGNIQYF. DNA of the CDR3: TGTGCCACCAGCAGAGATCGAGGGGAGGGAAACATTCAGTACTTC. Drawing the rest from reference TRBV15 and TRBJ2-4, the complete variable domain is DAMVIQNPRYQVTQFGKPVTLSCSQTLNHNVMYWYQQKSSQAPKLLFHYYDKDFNNEADTPDNFQSRRPNTSFCFLDIRSPGLGDTAMYLCATSRDRGEGNIQYFGAGTRLSVL.

The chain is built from TRBV29-1 and TRBJ1-5; 9 nucleotides align to TRBD1. The CDR3 has 14 amino acids. The J segment lost 4 bases and the V segment lost 5 bases, leaving 6 bases of the junction unmatched. Germline-derived CDR1 and CDR2 are SQVTM and ANQGSEA. In nucleotides, the CDR3 is TGCAGCGTTAGCCACAGGGGGCAGAATCAGCCCCAGCATTTT. Translating it yields CSVSHRGQNQPQHF. Looking up the rest from reference TRBV29-1 and TRBJ1-5 gives the full variable domain: SAVISQKPSRDICQRGTSLTIQCQVDSQVTMMFWYRQQPGQSLTLIATANQGSEATYESGFVIDKFPISRPNLTFSTLTVSNMSPEDSSIYLCSVSHRGQNQPQHFGDGTRLSIL.

This chain's CDR3 is CASSYPGQGIYTF. The CDR3 bases are TGTGCCAGCAGTTATCCGGGACAGGGGATCTACACCTTC. The chain links TRBV28 to TRBJ1-2; 10 nucleotides line up with TRBD1. Per germline, CDR1 MDHEN and CDR2 SYDVKM. V shed 4 bases, J shed 10 bases, and the junction held 6 bases outside the gene matches. The CDR3 is made up of 13 amino acids.

The genes are TRBV29-1 and TRBJ2-5; D possibly corresponds to TRBD2 (6 bases). Between the trimmed V and J ends, which lost 6 bases and 5 bases, there was a span of 16 bases. This CDR3 is built from 13 residues. From germline, CDR1 is SQVTM and CDR2 ANQGSEA. The DNA for the CDR3 is TGCAGCGTCGTCCGGGGGAGAAGGGAGACCCAGTACTTC. Translation: CSVVRGRRETQYF.

The chain combines TRBV9 with TRBJ2-3, with D perhaps TRBD2 (5 bases). The V and J ends lost 0 bases and 3 bases respectively, with 14 bases between them. Germline assignment: CDR1 SGDLS and CDR2 YYNGEE. The CDR3 extends over 16 amino acids. CDR3 residues: CASSVGVGAGTDTQYF. CDR3 in DNA: TGTGCCAGCAGCGTAGGGGTGGGAGCAGGTACAGATACGCAGTATTTT.

In this sample, this clone turned up a few times. The chain has TRBV6-1 and TRBJ2-3; 8 nucleotides match TRBD2. J was trimmed by 5 bases and V by 7 bases; bases with no gene match: 8. CDR1 and CDR2 from the germline V gene are MNHNS and SASEGT. The CDR3 has 14 amino acids. The CDR3 is CASIPGRAEDTQYF. The CDR3, as DNA: TGTGCCAGCATCCCCGGGAGGGCCGAAGATACGCAGTATTTT.

There are a few counts of this clone. The gene calls are TRBV7-2 and TRBJ2-5, with TRBD1 as a possible D gene (6 bases). CDR1 and CDR2 from the germline V gene are SGHTA and FQGNSA. Trimming stripped 4 bases from V and 5 bases from J, with 14 bases between. The CDR3 has 14 amino acids. The CDR3 region is CASSSGHGGETQYF. CDR3 bases: TGTGCCAGCAGCTCGGGACACGGTGGGGAGACCCAGTACTTC. Full variable domain (missing parts from reference TRBV7-2 and TRBJ2-5): GAGVSQSPSNKVTEKGKDVELRCDPISGHTALYWYRQSLGQGLEFLIYFQGNSAPDKSGLPSDRFSAERTGGSVSTLTIQRTQQEDSAVYLCASSSGHGGETQYFGPGTRLLVL.

The CDR3 protein is CASSQGIAGGQGEQYF. As DNA, the CDR3 is TGTGCCAGCAGTCAAGGTATAGCGGGAGGCCAGGGGGAGCAGTACTTC. V and J are TRBV2 and TRBJ2-7; 10 nucleotides line up with TRBD2. J was trimmed by 7 bases and V by 5 bases; bases with no gene match: 14. The CDR3 consists of 16 residues. Germline values: CDR1 SNHLY, CDR2 FYNNEI.

Note on this clone: The same CDR3 arises from other DNA sequences in this sample as well. DNA for the CDR3: TGTGCCAGCAGCCAGGACAGGAACACTGAAGCTTTCTTT. This translates into CASSQDRNTEAFF. The J gene is TRBJ1-1, the V gene TRBV14; TRBD1 might be the D (6 bases). Deletions cut 3 bases from V and 1 base from J, with 6 bases between. CDR1 is SGHDN and CDR2 is FVKESK in the germline V gene. There are 13 residues in the CDR3.

This chain links TRBV7-9 with TRBJ2-1; 7 nucleotides agree with TRBD2. The CDR3 runs to 15 residues. The V gene end was trimmed by 5 bases and the J gene end by 7 bases; junction bases not matched to a gene: 11. Germline CDR1 reads SEHNR; CDR2 reads FQNEAQ (reference sequence). The CDR3 coding sequence is TGTGCCAGCAGCCGTCTAGGGAGGGAGGCGAATGAGCAGTTCTTC. It specifies CASSRLGREANEQFF.

Here the CDR3 reads CASSLIQGHEQYF. CDR3 nucleotides: TGTGCCAGCAGCTTAATCCAGGGCCACGAGCAGTACTTC. The chain uses TRBV7-3 and TRBJ2-7; weak D call: TRBD1 (5 bases). Between the trimmed V and J ends, which lost 1 base and 5 bases, there was a span of 9 bases. Germline CDR1 SGHTA, CDR2 FQGTGA. The CDR3 has 13 residues.

This chain connects TRBV2 to TRBJ1-5; tentatively, D is TRBD1 (6 bases). Germline V gene data show CDR1 as SNHLY and CDR2 as FYNNEI. Trimming took off 4 bases at V and 4 bases at J, with 11 bases between the two ends. The CDR3 length is 14 residues. This CDR3 is CASSGVQGNQPQHF. The CDR3 bases are TGTGCCAGCAGTGGGGTCCAGGGGAATCAGCCCCAGCATTTT.

This clone came up a few times. V and J are TRBV25-1 and TRBJ1-2; D is perhaps TRBD1 (5 bases). Deletions cut 1 base from V and 2 bases from J, with 8 bases between. Germline CDR1 reads MGHDK; CDR2 reads SYGVNS. The CDR3 length is 14 residues. CDR3 coding DNA: TGTGCCAGCAGTGAATCGGGGGTCAACTATGGCTACACCTTC. Its translation: CASSESGVNYGYTF.

The chain recombines TRBV10-3 with TRBJ2-7, with 9 bases identical to TRBD1. This CDR3 has 13 residues. V lost 3 bases and J lost 5; bases outside the gene matches: 2. Germline CDR1 is ENHRY and CDR2 is SYGVKD. The CDR3 coding sequence is TGTGCCATCAGTGAAGGACAGGGGAACGAGCAGTACTTC. Protein product: CAISEGQGNEQYF.

This clone appeared a few times. The chain uses TRBV6-5 and TRBJ2-1; 13 bases match TRBD2. Germline-derived CDR1 and CDR2 are MNHEY and SVGAGI. With V trimmed by 0 bases and J by 10 bases, 6 bases remained unmatched. CDR3 length: 16 residues. CDR3 amino acids: CASSYSGGTSGTEQFF. CDR3 nucleotide sequence: TGTGCCAGCAGTTACTCTGGGGGGACTAGCGGGACGGAGCAGTTCTTC.

The table lists this clone with a few counts. V is TRBV28 and J is TRBJ2-7; TRBD2 is a possible D gene (5 bases). Germline V CDR1 and CDR2: MDHEN, SYDVKM. This CDR3 spans 13 amino acids. Between the trimmed V and J ends, which lost 6 bases and 0 bases, there was a span of 9 bases. In DNA, the CDR3 is TGTGCCAGCAGAAGAGGGAGCTCCTACGAGCAGTACTTC. Translation: CASRRGSSYEQYF.

V gene TRBV2 combines with J gene TRBJ2-2; TRBD1 is a possible D gene (6 bases). Germline V gene data show CDR1 as SNHLY and CDR2 as FYNNEI. The V and J ends lost 5 bases and 6 bases respectively, with 10 bases between them. CDR3 size: 13 residues. The CDR3 DNA follows: TGTGCCAGCAGTTCTAGACAGGCCGGGGAGCTGTTTTTT. It is translated as CASSSRQAGELFF.

The chain employs TRBV30 and TRBJ2-1, with 8 positions matching TRBD2. CDR1 GTSNPN and CDR2 SVGIG come from the germline V gene (reference sequence). With 4 bases clipped from V and 2 bases from J, the junction kept 1 base outside the gene matches. The CDR3 runs 13 residues. The CDR3 protein is CAWTSGPYNEQFF. The DNA of the CDR3 is TGTGCCTGGACTAGCGGGCCCTACAATGAGCAGTTCTTC.

This clone was detected a few times. V gene TRBV2 combines with J gene TRBJ2-2, with 7 bases aligning to TRBD1. Trimming took 9 bases from V and 5 from J; bases not matched to a gene: 3. Germline V gene lookup returns CDR1 SNHLY and CDR2 FYNNEI. This CDR3 region has 12 residues. The CDR3 sequence: CASTGETGELFF. In DNA form, the CDR3 reads TGTGCCAGTACAGGGGAGACCGGGGAGCTGTTTTTT.

This clone showed up just a few times. The J gene is TRBJ1-2, the V gene TRBV7-2; 9 bases are a match to TRBD1. Trimming at V came to 4 bases and at J to 7 bases, leaving 7 bases not matched to a gene. Germline values: CDR1 SGHTA, CDR2 FQGNSA. This CDR3 has 14 amino acids. The CDR3 DNA reads TGTGCCAGCAGCTCATGGGACAGGGCGACTGGCTACACCTTC. It translates to CASSSWDRATGYTF.

The chain is built from TRBV30 and TRBJ2-3, with TRBD2 matching over 7 bases. The CDR3 is made up of 13 amino acids. Trimming cost V 3 bases and J 8 bases; bases outside gene matches: 8. Germline CDR1 reads GTSNPN; CDR2 reads SVGIG (reference sequence). The chain's CDR3 is CAWRGEGIGTQYF. In nucleotides, the CDR3 is TGTGCCTGGAGGGGGGAGGGGATAGGTACGCAGTATTTT.

The chain combines TRBV30 with TRBJ1-3, with D possibly matching TRBD1 (6 bases). Germline assignment: CDR1 GTSNPN and CDR2 SVGIG (reference sequence). The CDR3 runs to 13 residues. Between the trimmed V and J ends, which lost 5 bases and 3 bases, there was a span of 11 bases. CDR3 coding DNA: TGTGCCTGGCAACAGGGCATTGGAAACACCATATATTTT. As protein: CAWQQGIGNTIYF.